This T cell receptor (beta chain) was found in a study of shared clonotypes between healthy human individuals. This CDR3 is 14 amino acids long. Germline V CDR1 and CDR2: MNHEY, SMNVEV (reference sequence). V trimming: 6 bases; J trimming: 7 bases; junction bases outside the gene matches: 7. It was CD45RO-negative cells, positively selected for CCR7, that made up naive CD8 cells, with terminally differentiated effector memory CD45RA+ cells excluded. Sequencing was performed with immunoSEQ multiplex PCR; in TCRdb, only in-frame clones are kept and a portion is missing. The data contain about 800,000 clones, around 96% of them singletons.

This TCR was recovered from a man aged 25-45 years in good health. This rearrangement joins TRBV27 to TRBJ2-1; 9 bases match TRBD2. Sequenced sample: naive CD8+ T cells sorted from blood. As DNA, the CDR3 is TGTGCCAGCAGGGCGGGAGGGCCTCTAAATGAGCAGTTCTTC. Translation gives CASRAGGPLNEQFF.